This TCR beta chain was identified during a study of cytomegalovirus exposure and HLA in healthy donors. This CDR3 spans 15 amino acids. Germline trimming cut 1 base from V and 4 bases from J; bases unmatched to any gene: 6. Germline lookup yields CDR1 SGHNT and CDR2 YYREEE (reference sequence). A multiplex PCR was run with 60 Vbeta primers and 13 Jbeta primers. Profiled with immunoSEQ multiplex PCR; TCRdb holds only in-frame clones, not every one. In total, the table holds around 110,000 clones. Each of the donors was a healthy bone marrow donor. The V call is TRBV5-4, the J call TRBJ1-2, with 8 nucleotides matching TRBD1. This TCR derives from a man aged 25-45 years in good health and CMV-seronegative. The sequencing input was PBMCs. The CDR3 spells CASSLLGQGSYGYTF. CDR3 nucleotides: TGTGCCAGCAGCTTGTTAGGACAGGGAAGCTATGGCTACACCTTC.